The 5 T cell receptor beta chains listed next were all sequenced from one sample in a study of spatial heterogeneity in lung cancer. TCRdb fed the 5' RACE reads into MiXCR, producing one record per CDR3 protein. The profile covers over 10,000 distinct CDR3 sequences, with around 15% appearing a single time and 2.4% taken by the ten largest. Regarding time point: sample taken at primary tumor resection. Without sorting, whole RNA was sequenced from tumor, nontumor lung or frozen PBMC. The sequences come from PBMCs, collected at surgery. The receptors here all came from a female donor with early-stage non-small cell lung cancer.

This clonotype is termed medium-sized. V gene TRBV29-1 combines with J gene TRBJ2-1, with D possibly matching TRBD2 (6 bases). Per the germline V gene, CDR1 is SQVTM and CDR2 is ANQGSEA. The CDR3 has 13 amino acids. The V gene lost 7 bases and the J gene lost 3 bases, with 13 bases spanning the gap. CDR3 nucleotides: TGCAGCGCCGGGACTTTCAACTACAATGAGCAGTTCTTC. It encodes CSAGTFNYNEQFF.

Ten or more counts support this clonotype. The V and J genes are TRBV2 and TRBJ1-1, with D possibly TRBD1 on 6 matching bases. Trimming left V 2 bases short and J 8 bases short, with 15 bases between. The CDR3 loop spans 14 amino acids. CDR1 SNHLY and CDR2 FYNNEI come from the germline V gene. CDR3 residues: CASSELVRGGEAFF. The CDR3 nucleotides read TGTGCCAGCAGTGAATTGGTCAGGGGCGGGGAAGCTTTCTTT.

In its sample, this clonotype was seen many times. The DNA of the CDR3 is TGTGCCACCACGAAACAGGGAATTTTCTATGGCTACACCTTC. This codes for CATTKQGIFYGYTF. This chain joins TRBV12-3 or TRBV12-4 and TRBJ1-2; tentative D call: TRBD1 (6 bases). The CDR3 loop spans 14 amino acids. Trimming pared 10 bases from V and 4 bases from J, leaving 19 bases between.

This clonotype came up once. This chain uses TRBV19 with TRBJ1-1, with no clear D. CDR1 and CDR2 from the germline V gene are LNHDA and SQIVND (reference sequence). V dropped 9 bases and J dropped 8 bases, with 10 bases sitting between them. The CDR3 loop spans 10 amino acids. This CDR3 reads CASFRREAFF. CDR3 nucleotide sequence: TGTGCCAGCTTCCGCCGCGAAGCTTTCTTT.

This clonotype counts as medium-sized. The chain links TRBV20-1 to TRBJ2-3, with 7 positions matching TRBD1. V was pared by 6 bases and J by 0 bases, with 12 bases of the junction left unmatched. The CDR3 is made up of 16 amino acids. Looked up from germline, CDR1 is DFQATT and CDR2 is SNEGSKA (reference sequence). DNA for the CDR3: TGCAGTGCGCGGCCCATGACAGGGCCCAGCACAGATACGCAGTATTTT. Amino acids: CSARPMTGPSTDTQYF.